This entry lists 9 T cell receptor beta chains sequenced from one sample in a study of blood T cell repertoires in COVID-19. The table came from immunoSEQ multiplex PCR; TCRdb's copy has only in-frame clones and leaves some out. Here the sample spans about 130,000 clones, about 80% being singletons. Sequenced input: peripheral blood. These receptors all come from a woman between 45 and 65 years old with acute or convalescent COVID-19.

The chain links TRBV2 to TRBJ1-1; 7 nucleotides match TRBD1. From germline, CDR1 is SNHLY and CDR2 FYNNEI. This CDR3 region has 15 residues. Trimming removed 8 bases from V and 0 bases from J; junction bases left unmatched: 9. The chain's CDR3 is CASSLAGQMNTEAFF. The CDR3 region has the DNA TGTGCCAGCTCGCTTGCGGGACAGATGAACACTGAAGCTTTCTTT.

This clone was found once. The chain recombines TRBV5-4 with TRBJ2-7, with 11 bases aligning to TRBD1. This CDR3 has 15 residues. With 3 bases clipped from V and 5 bases from J, the junction kept 7 bases outside the gene matches. Germline V lookup: CDR1 SGHNT, CDR2 YYREEE (reference sequence). The chain's CDR3 is CASSWDRGMAHEQYF. In DNA form, the CDR3 reads TGTGCCAGCAGCTGGGACAGGGGGATGGCCCACGAGCAGTACTTC. Full variable domain (outside the CDR3, taken from reference TRBV5-4 and TRBJ2-7): ETGVTQSPTHLIKTRGQQVTLRCSSQSGHNTVSWYQQALGQGPQFIFQYYREEENGRGNFPPRFSGLQFPNYSSELNVNALELDDSALYLCASSWDRGMAHEQYFGPGTRLTVT.

The rearrangement links TRBV19 to TRBJ2-6; TRBD1 is a possible D gene (6 bases). V was pared by 3 bases and J by 2 bases, with 17 bases between. The germline gives CDR1 LNHDA, CDR2 SQIVND (reference sequence). The CDR3 is made up of 18 amino acids. DNA for the CDR3: TGTGCCAGTAGTATCCAAGGGACATTTTTCACTGGGGCCAACGTCCTGACTTTC. As protein: CASSIQGTFFTGANVLTF.

This chain uses TRBV25-1 with TRBJ2-7, with D maybe TRBD1 (5 bases). V shed 4 bases and J shed 9 bases, with 16 bases lying between them. Germline-derived CDR1 and CDR2 are MGHDK and SYGVNS. This CDR3 comprises 13 residues. The CDR3 DNA is TGTGCCAGCAGTGGTAGGACAAATGGGGTGCAGTACTTC. Encoded protein: CASSGRTNGVQYF.

The chain combines TRBV6-4 with TRBJ2-3; TRBD2 aligns across 12 bases. Germline V lookup: CDR1 MRHNA, CDR2 SNTAGT. This CDR3 region has 17 residues. The J segment lost 1 base and the V segment lost 6 bases, leaving 8 bases of the junction unmatched. The CDR3 is CASSQLAGGLRTDTQYF. In DNA form, the CDR3 reads TGTGCCAGCAGCCAACTAGCGGGGGGCCTTCGCACAGATACGCAGTATTTT.

This chain uses TRBV27 with TRBJ1-3; D is ambiguous. The CDR3 spans 15 residues. From germline, CDR1 is MNHEY and CDR2 SMNVEV (reference sequence). The germline V and J ends were trimmed by 2 bases and 0 bases, with 8 bases remaining between them. The CDR3 nucleotides read TGTGCCAGCAGTTTAAAGCCGGGCTCTGGAAACACCATATATTTT. Its protein product is CASSLKPGSGNTIYF.

The chain is built from TRBV6-5 and TRBJ1-2, with D possibly TRBD1 on 5 matching bases. The CDR3 consists of 16 residues. Per germline, CDR1 MNHEY and CDR2 SVGAGI. Trimming removed 0 bases at V and 7 bases at J, with 18 bases between. CDR3 residues: CASSYSDSSFGGGYTF. The CDR3 nucleotides read TGTGCCAGCAGTTACTCAGACAGTTCCTTCGGTGGTGGCTACACCTTC.

The chain uses TRBV6-5 and TRBJ2-1; D remains unclear. Germline assignment: CDR1 MNHEY and CDR2 SVGAGI. CDR3 length equals 16 residues. Trimming removed 0 bases from V and 0 bases from J, with 9 bases in between. The DNA of the CDR3 is TGTGCCAGCAGTTACTCCGCAGGAAGCTCCTACAATGAGCAGTTCTTC. Protein product: CASSYSAGSSYNEQFF.

This sequence joins TRBV2 and TRBJ2-1; 8 bases map to TRBD2. In germline, CDR1 is SNHLY, CDR2 FYNNEI. CDR3 length equals 15 residues. The trim removed 7 bases at V and 7 bases at J, leaving 12 bases unmatched. The CDR3 nucleotides read TGTGCCAGCACTCCCGGGGGGGCCTTAGCAAATGAGCAGTTCTTC. Translation gives CASTPGGALANEQFF. Based on the CDR3 plus reference TRBV2 and TRBJ2-1, the full variable domain is EPEVTQTPSHQVTQMGQEVILRCVPISNHLYFYWYRQILGQKVEFLVSFYNNEISEKSEIFDDQFSVERPDGSNFTLKIRSTKLEDSAMYFCASTPGGALANEQFFGPGTRLTVL.